This TCR beta chain stems from a study of blood T cells in healthy people across ages. Points from the study as a whole: A conclusive naive versus antigen-experienced comparison was prevented by the unsorted PBMCs.

The CDR3 loop spans 13 amino acids. Germline V lookup: CDR1 SGHTA, CDR2 FQGNSA. V gave up 3 bases and J gave up 7 bases, with 9 bases separating them. This clonotype was seen only once. Its antigen remains unidentified. Caucasian individuals from Russia who were healthy and aged about 6 to 95 acted as donors. A second about 7 to 11 cycle PCR used barcoded and J-beta primers. MiXCR, applied by TCRdb to the 5' RACE reads, yields one record per CDR3 protein. Of approximately 810,000 distinct CDR3 sequences listed, about 30% are singletons. The chain is built from TRBV7-2 and TRBJ1-4; no firm D call. This TCR came from a woman aged 80 or older in good health. The sequenced sample was blood. CDR3 sequence: CASSFLGSEKLFF. DNA for the CDR3: TGTGCCAGCAGCTTTTTAGGTAGTGAAAAACTGTTTTTT.